These 2 T cell receptor beta chains originate from one sample sequenced in a study of early T cells in non-severe SARS-CoV-2 infection. TCRdb recomputed calls from the 5' RACE reads with MiXCR, one row per CDR3 protein. The table shows approximately 90,000 distinct CDR3 sequences, with approximately 12% occurring only once. This specimen was whole blood, taken at baseline. The receptor source for this set is an adult who was a healthcare worker with PCR-confirmed SARS-CoV-2 infection or an uninfected control (not recorded which).

This clonotype appeared a few times. The chain combines TRBV6-5 with TRBJ2-5, with 9 bases fitting TRBD1. Germline CDR1 MNHEY, CDR2 SVGAGI. The CDR3 sequence is 14 residues long. Trimming removed 5 bases from V and 5 bases from J; junction bases left unmatched: 6. The CDR3 loop is CASSRTGGWETQYF. Written as DNA, the CDR3 is TGTGCCAGCAGTAGAACAGGGGGCTGGGAGACCCAGTACTTC.

J is TRBJ2-4 and V is TRBV19, with D uncertain. Deletions cut 7 bases from V and 0 bases from J, with 10 bases between. This CDR3 contains 14 residues. Germline-derived CDR1 and CDR2 are LNHDA and SQIVND (reference sequence). The DNA for the CDR3 is TGTGCCAGTACCGAGGACCTAGCCAAAAACATTCAGTACTTC. Translating gives CASTEDLAKNIQYF.